This T cell receptor beta chain was recorded in a study of blood T cells in healthy people across ages. Study-level points and caveats: Measured against age, TCR beta diversity per million T cells decreased in a roughly linear manner.

This clonotype was counted a few times. Its antigen remains unknown. Combining a sample-barcoded 5' primer with a J-beta primer mix, a second PCR ran for about 7 to 11 cycles. There were at least 2.5 million CDR3-containing paired-end reads obtained from each sample. MiXCR, applied by TCRdb to the 5' RACE reads, yields one record per CDR3 protein. The profile shows some 760,000 distinct CDR3 sequences, around 25% of them singletons. Isolation yielded PBMCs, at least 7 million per sample, in every case. There are 15 residues in the CDR3. V was clipped by 2 bases and J by 7 bases, with 12 bases between them. Germline lookup yields CDR1 LGHNA and CDR2 YSLEER. These sequences were also reported in another study, on T cells of mothers and their children. That study adds: Every mother supplied over 9 million TCR beta CDR3 reads and every child some 3 million.

The TCR was taken from a boy aged 10-17 years in good health. The sequencing sample was made of blood. The chain couples TRBV4-3 to TRBJ1-6; a possible D gene is TRBD1 (6 bases). The DNA for the CDR3 is TGCGCCAGCAGCCAAACAGGGATGAGGAATTCACCCCTCCACTTT. Translating gives CASSQTGMRNSPLHF.